Listed below are T cell receptor beta chains from one sample, sequenced in a study of blood T cell repertoires in COVID-19. The method was immunoSEQ multiplex PCR; TCRdb's version includes in-frame clones alone and lacks a portion of them. The sample has 55,000 to 80,000 clones; around 85% are singletons. Sample: peripheral blood. All receptors come from a woman of 80 years or more with active or convalescent COVID-19. CDR3s include the opening cysteine and the closing phenylalanine or tryptophan. The D gene is left open where the match is weak. Size values are once, few and many counts, or a class for expanded clones, and some rows have none.

>NA|TRBJ2-7|TRBV5-1|TRBD1
CASSLVGGEYEQYF
TGCGCCAGCAGCTTGGTAGGGGGCGAGTACGAGCAGTACTTC
>NA|TRBJ1-2|TRBV2|TRBD1
CASSAPQGVTNYGYTF
TGTGCCAGCAGCGCACCCCAGGGGGTGACGAACTATGGCTACACCTTC
>NA|TRBJ1-1|TRBV7-3|NA
CASSLFGRDTEAFF
TGTGCCAGCAGCTTATTCGGGAGGGACACTGAAGCTTTCTTT
>NA|TRBJ2-5|TRBV2|NA
CASSWTEQETQYF
TGTGCCAGCAGCTGGACAGAACAAGAGACCCAGTACTTC
>NA|TRBJ1-1|TRBV7-9|NA
CASGRDMNTEAFF
TGTGCCAGCGGAAGGGACATGAACACTGAAGCTTTCTTT
>NA|TRBJ2-2|TRBV5-1|NA
CASSLFAGRNTGELFF
TGCGCCAGCAGCTTGTTCGCAGGGCGGAACACCGGGGAGCTGTTTTTT
>NA|TRBJ2-1|TRBV18|NA
CASSPYFNYYNEQFF
TGTGCCAGCTCACCCTACTTCAACTATTACAATGAGCAGTTCTTC
>NA|TRBJ1-1|TRBV6-4|NA
CASSERVGTEAFF
TGTGCCAGCAGTGAGAGGGTGGGCACTGAAGCTTTCTTT
>NA|TRBJ1-2|TRBV19|NA
CASSKGENYGYTF
TGTGCCAGTAGTAAGGGGGAGAACTATGGCTACACCTTC
>NA|TRBJ2-3|TRBV7-9|NA
CASNSGGARSTDTQYF
TGTGCCAGCAACTCTGGGGGGGCTCGAAGCACAGATACGCAGTATTTT
>NA|TRBJ1-1|TRBV19|NA
CASSIVAGRAFF
TGTGCCAGTAGTATAGTGGCGGGCCGGGCTTTCTTT
>NA|TRBJ2-1|TRBV7-3|TRBD1
CASSLRQGTYNEQFF
TGTGCCAGCAGCTTAAGACAGGGAACCTACAATGAGCAGTTCTTC
>NA|TRBJ1-4|TRBV19|TRBD1
CASSNLRQGINEKLFF
TGTGCCAGTAGTAACCTTCGACAGGGAATTAATGAAAAACTGTTTTTT
>few|TRBJ1-6|TRBV19|NA
CASTPGVYSYNSPLHF
TGTGCCAGTACTCCGGGTGTGTACTCCTATAATTCACCCCTCCACTTT
>NA|TRBJ1-2|TRBV7-9|NA
CASSLDRGAYGYTF
TGTGCCAGCAGCTTAGATCGGGGAGCCTATGGCTACACCTTC
>NA|TRBJ1-1|TRBV29-1|NA
CSVTTAEAFF
TGCAGCGTTACAACCGCTGAAGCTTTCTTT
>NA|TRBJ2-7|TRBV2|TRBD1
CASSDQGVSYEQYF
TGTGCCAGCAGTGATCAGGGGGTCTCCTACGAGCAGTACTTC
>NA|TRBJ1-6|TRBV2|NA
CASKQEGSPLHF
TGTGCCAGCAAACAGGAGGGTTCACCCCTCCACTTT
>NA|TRBJ1-2|TRBV7-9|NA
CASSLDRGRSGYTF
TGTGCCAGCAGCTTAGATCGGGGGAGGAGTGGCTACACCTTC
>NA|TRBJ1-2|TRBV15|TRBD1
CATSRDGRGQTNGYTF
TGTGCCACCAGCAGAGATGGCAGGGGGCAGACGAACGGCTACACCTTC
>NA|TRBJ2-7|TRBV18|NA
CASSPGGLEQYF
TGTGCCAGCTCACCGGGGGGGCTCGAGCAGTACTTC
>NA|TRBJ2-2|TRBV11-2|TRBD1
CASRYTGGGTGELFF
TGTGCCAGCAGATATACAGGGGGCGGCACCGGGGAGCTGTTTTTT